This passage covers 8 T cell receptor beta chains from one sample sequenced in a study of T cells after yellow fever vaccination. TCRdb reanalysed the 5' RACE reads using MiXCR and keeps one entry per CDR3 protein. This table has 250,000 to 350,000 distinct CDR3 sequences, 3.5% to 4.5% appearing once. The sample was PBMCs, taken 15 days after the yellow fever booster vaccination. Receptors originate from a young man who received the YFV17D yellow fever vaccine.

This clonotype came up many times. This chain connects TRBV9 to TRBJ2-1; TRBD2 agrees at 9 bases. This CDR3 contains 18 residues. J was trimmed by 0 bases and V by 2 bases; bases with no gene match: 9. Per the germline V gene, CDR1 is SGDLS and CDR2 is YYNGEE. The CDR3 is CASSVYGSGGGSYNEQFF. DNA of the CDR3: TGTGCCAGCAGCGTCTATGGTAGCGGGGGCGGCTCCTACAATGAGCAGTTCTTC.

This clonotype occurred many times. This chain joins TRBV7-2 and TRBJ2-4; 8 nucleotides align to TRBD1. Unmatched junction bases numbered 7, after V lost 4 bases and J lost 2 bases. Per the germline V gene, CDR1 is SGHTA and CDR2 is FQGNSA. CDR3 length: 16 residues. CDR3 amino acids: CASSYGQGGSKNIQYF. CDR3 DNA: TGTGCCAGCAGCTACGGACAGGGTGGATCCAAAAACATTCAGTACTTC. Using reference TRBV7-2 and TRBJ2-4 for the parts outside the CDR3, the full variable domain is GAGVSQSPSNKVTEKGKDVELRCDPISGHTALYWYRQSLGQGLEFLIYFQGNSAPDKSGLPSDRFSAERTGGSVSTLTIQRTQQEDSAVYLCASSYGQGGSKNIQYFGAGTRLSVL.

This clonotype was recorded many times. The genes are TRBV6-6 and TRBJ2-7; TRBD2 matches at 10 bases. Germline values: CDR1 MNHNY, CDR2 SVGAGI (reference sequence). CDR3 size: 17 residues. Losses at the gene ends were 0 bases for V and 6 bases for J; bases not matched to a gene: 11. The CDR3 DNA reads as TGTGCCAGCAGTTACTCGACCGGACTAGCGGTGGGCAGCGAGCAGTACGTC. It specifies CASSYSTGLAVGSEQYV.

The sample holds a few counts of this clonotype. CDR3 nucleotide sequence: TGTGCCAGCAGCTTGGGGGCAGGGACCTACTCTGCAACTAATGAAAAACTGTTTTTT. Amino acids: CASSLGAGTYSATNEKLFF. The chain couples TRBV5-6 to TRBJ1-4, with a possible D match to TRBD1 (5 bases). Germline CDR1 is SGHDT and CDR2 is YYEEEE. The V end lost 0 bases, the J end lost 0 bases, and 18 bases lay between the germline ends. The CDR3 covers 19 residues.

This clonotype was picked up many times. The V and J genes are TRBV4-1 and TRBJ1-1; TRBD1 might be the D (6 bases). Deletions cut 5 bases from V and 8 bases from J, with 15 bases between. Germline V gene lookup returns CDR1 MGHRA and CDR2 YSYEKL. CDR3 size: 13 residues. The chain's CDR3 is CASSSIGQTEAFF. DNA for the CDR3: TGCGCCAGCAGCTCGATTGGACAGACGGAAGCTTTCTTT.

This clonotype has only a few counts. The chain couples TRBV28 to TRBJ1-5; TRBD1 matches at 7 bases. J was trimmed by 4 bases and V by 7 bases; bases with no gene match: 10. CDR1 MDHEN and CDR2 SYDVKM come from the germline V gene. The CDR3 has 15 residues. CDR3 protein: CASKVGRGVNQPQHF. CDR3 nucleotides: TGTGCCAGCAAGGTTGGCAGGGGGGTTAATCAGCCCCAGCATTTT. Complete variable domain (other parts from reference TRBV28 and TRBJ1-5): DVKVTQSSRYLVKRTGEKVFLECVQDMDHENMFWYRQDPGLGLRLIYFSYDVKMKEKGDIPEGYSVSREKKERFSLILESASTNQTSMYLCASKVGRGVNQPQHFGDGTRLSIL.

This clonotype occurred many times. The V call is TRBV5-1, the J call TRBJ2-3; 7 bases line up with TRBD1. The CDR3 consists of 17 residues. V trimming: 2 bases; J trimming: 8 bases; junction bases outside the gene matches: 17. Germline-derived CDR1 and CDR2 are SGHRS and YFSETQ. The CDR3 protein is CASSFWTRTGALVTQYF. The DNA of the CDR3 is TGCGCCAGCAGCTTTTGGACCCGGACAGGTGCCTTGGTTACGCAGTATTTT. Using reference TRBV5-1 and TRBJ2-3 for the parts outside the CDR3, the full variable domain is KAGVTQTPRYLIKTRGQQVTLSCSPISGHRSVSWYQQTPGQGLQFLFEYFSETQRNKGNFPGRFSGRQFSNSRSEMNVSTLELGDSALYLCASSFWTRTGALVTQYFGPGTRLTVL.

V and J are TRBV11-2 and TRBJ2-5, with 9 positions matching TRBD1. CDR3 length: 15 amino acids. CDR1 and CDR2 from the germline V gene are SGHAT and FQNNGV. V lost 2 bases, J lost 1 base, and 2 bases stayed unmatched. CDR3 loop: CASSLRDRVQETQYF. Here the CDR3 DNA reads TGTGCCAGCAGCTTACGGGACAGGGTCCAAGAGACCCAGTACTTC.